This T cell receptor (beta chain) originates from a study of shared clonotypes between healthy human individuals. Study results and caveats: Richness estimates generally favored naive over memory subsets.

The CDR3 length is 14 residues. Germline values: CDR1 SGHAT, CDR2 FQNNGV. Trimming removed 3 bases at V and 2 bases at J, with 11 bases between. Generated by immunoSEQ multiplex PCR, the TCRdb table keeps only in-frame clones and is missing some. Of about 2 million clones listed, over 85% were seen once; the top ten hold approximately 0.13%. As to this clone: No antigen is known for it.

Sequencing was carried out using naive CD4+ T cells sorted from blood. Subset reported: CD45RA+ positively selected. The TCR originated in a man between 18 and 35 years old in good health. The chain recombines TRBV11-2 with TRBJ2-7; D is possibly TRBD1 (6 bases). The CDR3 sequence: CASSFPTGTYEQYF. The CDR3 bases are TGTGCCAGCAGCTTCCCGACAGGAACCTACGAGCAGTACTTC.